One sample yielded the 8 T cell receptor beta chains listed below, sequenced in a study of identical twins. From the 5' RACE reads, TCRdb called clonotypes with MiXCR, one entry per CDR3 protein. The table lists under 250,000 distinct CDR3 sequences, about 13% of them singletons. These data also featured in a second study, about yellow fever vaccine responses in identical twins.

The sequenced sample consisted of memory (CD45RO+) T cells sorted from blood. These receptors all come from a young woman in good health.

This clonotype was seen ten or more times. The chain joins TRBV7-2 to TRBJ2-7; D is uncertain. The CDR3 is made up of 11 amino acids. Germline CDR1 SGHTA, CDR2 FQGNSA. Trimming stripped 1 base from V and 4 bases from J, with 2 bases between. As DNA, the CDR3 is TGTGCCAGCAGCTTAGAGTACGAGCAGTACTTC. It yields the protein CASSLEYEQYF.

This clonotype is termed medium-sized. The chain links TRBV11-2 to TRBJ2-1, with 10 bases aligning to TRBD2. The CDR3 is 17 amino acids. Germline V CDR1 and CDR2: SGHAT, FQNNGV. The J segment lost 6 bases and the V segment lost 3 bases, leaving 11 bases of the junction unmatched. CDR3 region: CASSFSSLAGVSNEQFF. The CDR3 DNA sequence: TGTGCCAGCAGCTTTAGTAGCCTAGCGGGAGTGAGCAATGAGCAGTTCTTC.

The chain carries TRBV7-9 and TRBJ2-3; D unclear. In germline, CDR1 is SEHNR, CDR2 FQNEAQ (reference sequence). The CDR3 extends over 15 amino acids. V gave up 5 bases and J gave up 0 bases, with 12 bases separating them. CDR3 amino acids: CASSPGWGSTDTQYF. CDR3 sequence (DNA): TGTGCCAGCAGCCCGGGTTGGGGTAGCACAGATACGCAGTATTTT.

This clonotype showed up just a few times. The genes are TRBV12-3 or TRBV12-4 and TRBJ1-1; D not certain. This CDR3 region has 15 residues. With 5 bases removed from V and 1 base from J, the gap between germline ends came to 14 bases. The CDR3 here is CASSVARQANTEAFF. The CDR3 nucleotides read TGTGCCAGCAGTGTCGCCAGACAAGCGAACACTGAAGCTTTCTTT.

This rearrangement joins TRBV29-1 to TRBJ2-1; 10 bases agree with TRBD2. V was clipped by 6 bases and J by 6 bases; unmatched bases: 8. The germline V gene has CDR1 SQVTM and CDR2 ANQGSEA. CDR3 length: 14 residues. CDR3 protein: CSVYTSGKGNEQFF. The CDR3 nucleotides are TGCAGCGTCTACACTAGCGGGAAGGGCAATGAGCAGTTCTTC.

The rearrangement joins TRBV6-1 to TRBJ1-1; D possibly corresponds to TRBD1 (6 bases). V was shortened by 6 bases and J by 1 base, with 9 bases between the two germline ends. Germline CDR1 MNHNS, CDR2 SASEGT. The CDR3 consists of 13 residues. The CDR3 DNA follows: TGTGCCAGCAGACGGACAGCGAACACTGAAGCTTTCTTT. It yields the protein CASRRTANTEAFF.

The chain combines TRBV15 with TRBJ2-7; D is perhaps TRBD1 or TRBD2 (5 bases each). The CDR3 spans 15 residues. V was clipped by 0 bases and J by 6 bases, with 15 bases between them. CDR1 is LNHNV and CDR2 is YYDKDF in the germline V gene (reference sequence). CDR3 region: CATSRDGGRSGEQYF. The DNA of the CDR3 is TGTGCCACCAGCAGAGATGGGGGTAGATCGGGCGAGCAGTACTTC. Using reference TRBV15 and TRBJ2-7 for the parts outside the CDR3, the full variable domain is DAMVIQNPRYQVTQFGKPVTLSCSQTLNHNVMYWYQQKSSQAPKLLFHYYDKDFNNEADTPDNFQSRRPNTSFCFLDIRSPGLGDTAMYLCATSRDGGRSGEQYFGPGTRLTVT.

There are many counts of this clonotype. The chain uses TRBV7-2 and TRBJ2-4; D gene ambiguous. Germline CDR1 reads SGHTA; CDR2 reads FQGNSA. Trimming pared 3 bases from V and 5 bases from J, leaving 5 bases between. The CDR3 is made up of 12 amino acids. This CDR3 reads CASSFRENIQYF. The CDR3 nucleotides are TGTGCCAGCAGCTTCCGAGAAAACATTCAGTACTTC.